The TCR beta chain described here comes from a study of blood T cell repertoires in COVID-19. Trimming removed 4 bases from V and 4 bases from J; junction bases left unmatched: 11. Germline-derived CDR1 and CDR2 are SGHRS and YFSETQ. This CDR3 is 16 amino acids long. This clone came up once. Generated by immunoSEQ multiplex PCR, the TCRdb table keeps only in-frame clones and is missing some. The sample shows almost 70,000 clones, about 91% of them seen only once. J is TRBJ2-1 and V is TRBV5-1, with 7 nucleotides matching TRBD2. Input material: peripheral blood. This sequence originates from an older woman with acute or convalescent COVID-19. The CDR3 loop reads CASSPHTSAEYNEQFF. The DNA of the CDR3 is TGCGCCAGCAGCCCCCATACTAGCGCGGAGTACAATGAGCAGTTCTTC.